This T cell receptor (beta chain) was found in a study of neurological immune-mediated disorders. The CDR3 consists of 16 residues. From germline, CDR1 is MNHNS and CDR2 SASEGT. V was pared by 0 bases and J by 2 bases, with 12 bases between. With 10-nucleotide random UMIs included, cDNA was synthesized by 5'RACE. TCRdb used MiXCR to reprocess the 5' RACE reads, holding one entry per CDR3 protein. The table records fewer than 40,000 distinct CDR3 sequences, about an eighth of them present only once. Findings and caveats of the study: There were no CDR3 amino acid sequences shared by expanded clones across subjects, a result suggesting private repertoires in all groups. Falling below healthy controls, multiple sclerosis showed the least TCR clonal expansion, while HTLV-1-associated myelopathy showed the most.

At least ten counts were recorded for this clonotype. What it binds is unknown. Time point reported: technical triplicate 2. The sorted libraries started from 1 million CD4+ or CD8+ T cells. The chain carries TRBV6-1 and TRBJ2-3; D possibly corresponds to TRBD1 (5 bases). The specimen was CD4+ T cells from blood. This TCR was recovered from a female donor with HTLV-1-associated myelopathy (HAM/TSP). The CDR3 reads CASSEAALGLTDTQYF. CDR3 bases: TGTGCCAGCAGTGAAGCCGCACTGGGGCTCACAGATACGCAGTATTTT.